The source of this T cell receptor (beta chain) is a study of blood T cell repertoires in COVID-19. Overall study: Samples taken during acute and convalescent COVID-19 were collected in the United States, Italy and Spain. Sources were T cells, B-cell-depleted T cells, or PBMCs; the material itself was cDNA or gDNA.

Participants had their cohort set by participant-reported clinical history. Trimming left V 0 bases short and J 2 bases short, with 12 bases between. Germline V gives CDR1 MGHRA, CDR2 YSYEKL. This CDR3 is built from 16 residues. Authors' processing steps: It was from reference gene primer amplification that nucleated cell counts were estimated. TCRdb keeps only in-frame clones here, not all; method: immunoSEQ multiplex PCR. D and trimming were read from the DNA, whereas the V and J calls and clone size are those reported in that table. This repertoire shows roughly 200,000 clones, 65% to 90% found once; its top ten account for about 4.5%.

The clonotype originates from a woman in her twenties or thirties who had been exposed to COVID-19. Sequencing input: PBMCs or T cells enriched from blood (not recorded which). This chain joins TRBV4-1 and TRBJ2-3; D not certain. CDR3 protein: CASSQDPGTFTDTQYF. CDR3 DNA: TGCGCCAGCAGCCAAGACCCCGGTACTTTCACAGATACGCAGTATTTT.